A selection of T cell receptor beta chains follows, all from one sample in a study of T cell repertoires in cytomegalovirus infection. TCRdb independently ran MiXCR on the reads; one entry per CDR3 protein. The table lists more than 400,000 distinct CDR3 sequences, around 27% of them singletons. The sequenced sample consisted of PBMCs. These receptors originate from a human donor in good health (CMV status not recorded). Some clones in this sample may be carry-over from other donors' samples. Each CDR3 is given without its conserved first and last residue. The order of the fields is J gene, V gene, clone size, CDR3 protein. Where a row states a size, it is once, few, many or the class of an expanded clone; other rows omit it.

TRBJ1-1 TRBV18 few ASSTGQDLGAF
TRBJ1-1 TRBV11-2 few ASSSSAGENTEAF
TRBJ2-7 TRBV2 NA ASSVGTGEQY
TRBJ2-7 TRBV6-5 NA ASIATGSSYEQY
TRBJ2-7 TRBV10-3 few AISEFNEQY
TRBJ2-1 TRBV24-1 few ATSDTGTRAPNEQF
TRBJ2-1 TRBV9 NA ASSQIKIGSYNEQF
TRBJ2-3 TRBV5-1 NA ASSVAGLTDTQY
TRBJ1-2 TRBV5-6 NA ASSLGTAANYGYT
TRBJ1-1 TRBV7-6 many ASSLVSGGNTEAF
TRBJ1-6 TRBV11-2 many ASSQGRTTNSPLH
TRBJ2-7 TRBV4-2 NA ASSQDGSGRDYEQY
TRBJ2-3 TRBV7-3 few ASSPDRGRSDTQY
TRBJ2-3 TRBV12-3/TRBV12-4 few ASSSPVGGVTDTQY
TRBJ1-6 TRBV7-9 few ASSDRGNSPLH
TRBJ1-5 TRBV28 NA ASGIDSNQPQH
TRBJ1-1 TRBV30 NA AWSLPVTEAF
TRBJ2-3 TRBV10-3 NA AISESNRGADTQY
TRBJ2-1 TRBV6-1 few ASSFMDRDNEQF
TRBJ1-2 TRBV7-2 many ASSSLGQGYGYT
TRBJ2-3 TRBV4-1 few ASSHLAGVGDTQY
TRBJ2-3 TRBV4-1 few ASSQGAAGGSDTQY
TRBJ2-7 TRBV2 NA ASSDWQSYEQY
TRBJ2-2 TRBV10-3 NA AISPSTSAGELF
TRBJ1-2 TRBV7-2 many ASSPGSNYGYT
TRBJ2-3 TRBV7-2 many ASSYRGGAADTQY
TRBJ1-2 TRBV20-1 NA SARKGPDPPVFYGYT
TRBJ2-7 TRBV7-9 many ASSLISYEQY
TRBJ1-1 TRBV10-3 NA AIRMTGGNTEAF
TRBJ2-5 TRBV6-1 NA ASRNRGWETQY
TRBJ2-1 TRBV11-2 NA ASSLAQASNEQF
TRBJ1-3 TRBV29-1 few SVEGGVDDTIY
TRBJ2-1 TRBV20-1 NA SAPRLAGRPLSSYNEQF
TRBJ1-5 TRBV10-3 NA AISESEGWSNQPQH
TRBJ1-2 TRBV6-5 few ASRLWTGGDYGYT
TRBJ2-1 TRBV12-3/TRBV12-4 NA ASSILAHEQF
TRBJ1-2 TRBV12-5 few ASGRDGGYGYT
TRBJ2-1 TRBV24-1 few ATSHQTSGVGHEQF
TRBJ2-1 TRBV20-1 few SALRTLYNEQF
TRBJ2-1 TRBV19 NA VSAGVHEQF
TRBJ1-5 TRBV27 NA ASSLSQGYQPQH
TRBJ2-7 TRBV2 NA ASSDSPGRGHEQY
TRBJ2-1 TRBV19 NA ASSRSGSVDEQF
TRBJ2-3 TRBV14 few ASSQKGRLAVTVEDTQY
TRBJ1-1 TRBV27 few ASSFFLGNTEAF
TRBJ2-3 TRBV7-8 many ASSLGNLAGGTDTQY
TRBJ1-2 TRBV6-2/TRBV6-3 many ASSYLDRNVGYT
TRBJ1-5 TRBV12-3/TRBV12-4 NA ASSYQGVGNQPQH
TRBJ2-1 TRBV11-2 many ASSLGRASYNEQF
TRBJ2-1 TRBV6-1 NA ASSEPPWRIDNEQF
TRBJ2-7 TRBV7-6 NA ASSSGQYEQY
TRBJ2-2 TRBV27 many ASNQGGTGELF
TRBJ1-5 TRBV28 few ASSGVQGGKPQH